This TCR beta chain stems from a study of T cell changes during pregnancy in multiple sclerosis. The CDR3 has 16 amino acids. V lost 4 bases and J 6 bases, leaving 19 bases between the germline ends. Germline V gene data show CDR1 as SEHNR and CDR2 as FQNEAQ (reference sequence). The assay was immunoSEQ multiplex PCR, and TCRdb's table has in-frame clones only and misses some. The sample has more than 25,000 clones, over 75% seen once; the top ten hold about 6.8%. The rearrangement links TRBV7-9 to TRBJ2-1, with D possibly being TRBD1 (7 bases). The sequences come from CD8+ T cells from peripheral blood mononuclear cells, collected after pregnancy. The TCR sequence derives from a female donor with multiple sclerosis, enrolled in a pregnancy study. CDR3 sequence (DNA): TGTGCCAGCAGCTACCTAGGGGGCGGGGAAACCAATGAGCAGTTCTTC. The encoded protein is CASSYLGGGETNEQFF. The full variable domain, its missing parts supplied by reference TRBV7-9 and TRBJ2-1, is DTGVSQNPRHKITKRGQNVTFRCDPISEHNRLYWYRQTLGQGPEFLTYFQNEAQLEKSRLLSDRFSAERPKGSFSTLEIQRTEQGDSAMYLCASSYLGGGETNEQFFGPGTRLTVL.